These 29 T cell receptor beta chains came from one sample sequenced in a study of blood T cell repertoires in COVID-19 (dated by TCRdb to the early 2020s). The library came from the immunoSEQ multiplex PCR assay. TCRdb holds this immuneACCESS table with in-frame rearrangements only. Some clones are missing; in checked studies, unresolved V genes explain under half, and the rest has no known cause. Present in this sample are 90,000 to 150,000 clones, about 86% of which were seen just once. The leading ten clones occupy about 1% of the sample. The material sequenced was peripheral blood. Receptor source: a woman between 50 and 59 years old with active or convalescent COVID-19.

V and J are TRBV6-5 and TRBJ1-1; no firm D call. Trimming shortened V by 2 bases and J by 4 bases, and 11 bases separated the two germline ends. Germline CDR1 and CDR2: MNHEY and SVGAGI. CDR3 length: 14 residues. For the CDR3, the DNA is TGTGCCAGCAGTTACGGGGAGGAGACCACTGAAGCTTTCTTT. Protein sequence: CASSYGEETTEAFF.

This chain connects TRBV28 to TRBJ2-2; D unresolved. There are 13 residues in the CDR3. V was cut by 6 bases and J by 2 bases, with 7 bases left in between. Per germline, CDR1 MDHEN and CDR2 SYDVKM. The CDR3 DNA reads as TGTGCCAGCAGGGCGGAAAACACCGGGGAGCTGTTTTTT. It is translated as CASRAENTGELFF.

V is TRBV10-3 and J is TRBJ1-5; D may be TRBD1 (5 bases). Germline V gene sequence: CDR1 ENHRY, CDR2 SYGVKD. This CDR3 region has 13 residues. The V gene lost 6 bases and the J gene lost 3 bases, with 9 bases spanning the gap. CDR3 coding DNA: TGTGCCATCAGGAAGACAGTCAATCAGCCCCAGCATTTT. Residues: CAIRKTVNQPQHF.

This sequence joins TRBV5-6 and TRBJ1-5; D not resolved. CDR1 is SGHDT and CDR2 is YYEEEE in the germline V gene. The CDR3 loop spans 13 amino acids. Between the trimmed V and J ends, which lost 4 bases and 9 bases, there was a span of 14 bases. This CDR3 reads CASSPRRSGPQHF. The CDR3 nucleotides are TGTGCCAGCAGCCCCAGGCGGAGCGGGCCCCAGCATTTT.

The chain has TRBV30 and TRBJ1-2; TRBD1 might be the D (5 bases). V was cut by 0 bases and J by 0 bases, with 17 bases left in between. The CDR3 consists of 17 residues. Germline V gene sequence: CDR1 GTSNPN, CDR2 SVGIG (reference sequence). CDR3 amino acids: CAWSVGATAPPNYGYTF. DNA for the CDR3: TGTGCCTGGAGTGTAGGAGCGACAGCCCCTCCTAACTATGGCTACACCTTC.

This clone has a handful of counts. The chain employs TRBV7-9 and TRBJ2-7, with a weak D call TRBD1 (6 bases). V was pared by 5 bases and J by 2 bases, with 16 bases between. Germline loops: CDR1 SEHNR, CDR2 FQNEAQ (reference sequence). The CDR3 sequence is 15 residues long. As DNA, the CDR3 is TGTGCCAGCAGCCAGGACAGCACCAAGCCCTACGAGCAGTACTTC. Translating gives CASSQDSTKPYEQYF. Based on the CDR3 plus reference TRBV7-9 and TRBJ2-7, the full variable domain is DTGVSQNPRHKITKRGQNVTFRCDPISEHNRLYWYRQTLGQGPEFLTYFQNEAQLEKSRLLSDRFSAERPKGSFSTLEIQRTEQGDSAMYLCASSQDSTKPYEQYFGPGTRLTVT.

The V gene is TRBV29-1, the J gene TRBJ2-7; TRBD1 might be the D (6 bases). V lost 4 bases and J lost 2, with 15 bases in between. CDR1 SQVTM and CDR2 ANQGSEA come from the germline V gene. This CDR3 has 14 amino acids. Written as DNA, the CDR3 is TGCAGCGTTGGGGACACCGGGACACCCTACGAGCAGTACTTC. This sequence encodes CSVGDTGTPYEQYF.

This rearrangement joins TRBV24-1 to TRBJ1-2; maybe TRBD1 (5 bases). The CDR3 length is 14 residues. The germline V and J ends were trimmed by 0 bases and 2 bases, with 6 bases remaining between them. Per the germline V gene, CDR1 is KGHDR and CDR2 is SFDVKD. In nucleotides, the CDR3 is TGTGCCACCAGTGATTTGTCAGGGAACTATGGCTACACCTTC. This gives the protein CATSDLSGNYGYTF.

The chain recombines TRBV3-1 (or the pseudogene TRBV3-2) with TRBJ2-1, with a weak D call TRBD2 (6 bases). The CDR3 totals 14 residues. Germline lookup yields CDR1 LGHDT and CDR2 YNNKEL (reference sequence). V shed 3 bases and J shed 3 bases, with 9 bases lying between them. CDR3 nucleotide sequence: TGTGCCAGCAGCCATAGCGGCCACTACAATGAGCAGTTCTTC. As protein: CASSHSGHYNEQFF.

The genes are TRBV29-1 and TRBJ1-3; 8 bases map to TRBD1. Germline CDR1 SQVTM, CDR2 ANQGSEA. Trimming removed 6 bases from V and 2 bases from J; junction bases left unmatched: 3. This CDR3 has 13 residues. In DNA form, the CDR3 reads TGCAGCGTAGAGGACAGGGCTGGAAACACCATATATTTT. Translating it yields CSVEDRAGNTIYF.

This clone has only one observation. The V gene is TRBV5-1, the J gene TRBJ1-4, with TRBD1 matching 10 bases. The V segment lost 4 bases and the J segment 3 bases; nucleotides outside the gene matches: 6. The CDR3 totals 16 residues. Germline CDR1 is SGHRS and CDR2 is YFSETQ. The CDR3 reads CASSIGTGAPNEKLFF. Written as DNA, the CDR3 is TGCGCCAGCAGCATCGGGACAGGGGCGCCTAATGAAAAACTGTTTTTT.

This clone was seen a few times. The J gene is TRBJ1-5, the V gene TRBV19; D is unresolved. Germline lookup yields CDR1 LNHDA and CDR2 SQIVND (reference sequence). Trimming took off 5 bases at V and 4 bases at J, with 15 bases between the two ends. CDR3 length: 15 residues. Here the CDR3 reads CASSRTPGGNQPQHF. The CDR3 nucleotides read TGTGCCAGTAGTCGCACACCTGGCGGGAATCAGCCCCAGCATTTT.

The chain joins TRBV28 to TRBJ2-1; 10 bases agree with TRBD2. V trimming: 7 bases; J trimming: 8 bases; junction bases outside the gene matches: 11. CDR1 and CDR2 from the germline V gene are MDHEN and SYDVKM. The CDR3 is 15 residues long. This chain's CDR3 is CASIPLAGGWDEQFF. CDR3 nucleotides: TGTGCCAGCATCCCTTTAGCGGGAGGCTGGGATGAGCAGTTCTTC.

The rearrangement joins TRBV18 to TRBJ2-5; 14 nucleotides match TRBD2. The V gene's germline CDR1 is KGHSH and CDR2 LQKENI. V was clipped by 8 bases and J by 7 bases; unmatched bases: 6. The CDR3 has 14 residues. Written as DNA, the CDR3 is TGTGCCAGCGCGAGAGGGACTAGCGGGGGGACCCAGTACTTC. This translates into CASARGTSGGTQYF.

A single count supports this clone. Distinct nucleotide sequences in the sample also encode this CDR3. The genes are TRBV21-1 and TRBJ1-1; TRBD1, the table's D call, was not compared with the DNA. TRBV21-1 is a known pseudogene. This CDR3 is built from 16 residues. CDR3 loop: CASSKVDRESATEAFF. The CDR3 DNA reads as TGTGCCAGCAGCAAAGTTGACAGGGAGTCGGCCACTGAAGCTTTCTTT.

J is TRBJ2-3 and V is TRBV4-1; D is perhaps TRBD1 (6 bases). The V and J ends lost 2 bases and 1 base respectively, with 16 bases between them. The germline gives CDR1 MGHRA, CDR2 YSYEKL. This CDR3 spans 17 amino acids. In DNA form, the CDR3 reads TGCGCCAGCAGCCAAACCTACCGACAGGCTGGCACAGATACGCAGTATTTT. Its translation: CASSQTYRQAGTDTQYF.

The chain carries TRBV7-9 and TRBJ2-3, with 13 positions matching TRBD2. Losses at the gene ends were 5 bases for V and 6 bases for J; bases not matched to a gene: 14. The CDR3 has 18 amino acids. The V gene's germline CDR1 is SEHNR and CDR2 FQNEAQ (reference sequence). The CDR3 reads CASSQRLAGGRMADTQYF. The CDR3 DNA is TGTGCCAGCAGCCAACGACTAGCGGGAGGAAGAATGGCGGATACGCAGTATTTT.

V and J are TRBV11-3 and TRBJ1-1, with D perhaps matching TRBD1 (5 bases). CDR1 and CDR2 from the germline V gene are SGHNT and YENEEA. The CDR3 consists of 13 residues. Trimming shortened V by 4 bases and J by 8 bases, and 14 bases separated the two germline ends. DNA for the CDR3: TGTGCCAGCAGCTCGCGGGGGGACGGCGAAGCTTTCTTT. Translating gives CASSSRGDGEAFF.

This chain joins TRBV9 and TRBJ2-2, with 8 bases identical to TRBD1. The length of the CDR3 is 16 residues. The V gene end was trimmed by 4 bases and the J gene end by 5 bases; junction bases not matched to a gene: 10. CDR1 SGDLS and CDR2 YYNGEE come from the germline V gene. The CDR3 here is CASSSSGTGGTGELFF. The CDR3 bases are TGTGCCAGCAGCTCCTCCGGGACAGGCGGAACCGGGGAGCTGTTTTTT.

This chain connects TRBV5-1 to TRBJ2-6; 9 nucleotides line up with TRBD1. Germline V gene sequence: CDR1 SGHRS, CDR2 YFSETQ. The ends lost 2 bases at V and 2 bases at J; junction bases unmatched: 5. CDR3 length: 17 amino acids. The CDR3 loop reads CASSLTGGLTGANVLTF. The CDR3 DNA reads TGCGCCAGCAGCTTAACAGGGGGCTTAACTGGGGCCAACGTCCTGACTTTC.

The sample holds one count of this clone. The CDR3 coding sequence is TGTGCCAGTAGTATGGAACCTAGCAGGTCTGGAAACACCATATATTTT. Amino acids: CASSMEPSRSGNTIYF. This chain joins TRBV19 and TRBJ1-3; D is unresolved. The V gene's germline CDR1 is LNHDA and CDR2 SQIVND (reference sequence). The CDR3 length is 16 residues. The V and J ends lost 3 bases and 1 base respectively, with 13 bases between them. Variable domain in full (rest from reference TRBV19 and TRBJ1-3): DGGITQSPKYLFRKEGQNVTLSCEQNLNHDAMYWYRQDPGQGLRLIYYSQIVNDFQKGDIAEGYSVSREKKESFPLTVTSAQKNPTAFYLCASSMEPSRSGNTIYFGEGSWLTVV.

This chain uses TRBV2 with TRBJ1-5; no reliable D call. Deletions cut 8 bases from V and 4 bases from J, with 9 bases between. Per the germline V gene, CDR1 is SNHLY and CDR2 is FYNNEI. The CDR3 is 12 residues long. In DNA form, the CDR3 reads TGTGCCAGCTCGCGATTTAATCAGCCCCAGCATTTT. Amino acids: CASSRFNQPQHF. Full variable domain (missing parts from reference TRBV2 and TRBJ1-5): EPEVTQTPSHQVTQMGQEVILRCVPISNHLYFYWYRQILGQKVEFLVSFYNNEISEKSEIFDDQFSVERPDGSNFTLKIRSTKLEDSAMYFCASSRFNQPQHFGDGTRLSIL.

The chain recombines TRBV7-2 with TRBJ2-2; the match to TRBD2 covers 10 bases. Germline CDR1 reads SGHTA; CDR2 reads FQGNSA. The CDR3 runs to 16 residues. After removal of 6 bases from V and 1 base from J, the junction contained 5 bases not matched to a gene. The CDR3 reads CASRAGGPGNTGELFF. CDR3 DNA sequence: TGTGCCAGCAGAGCGGGAGGGCCGGGGAACACCGGGGAGCTGTTTTTT.

The rearrangement uses TRBV3-1 (or the pseudogene TRBV3-2) and TRBJ1-2; D is perhaps TRBD1 (6 bases). V lost 4 bases, J lost 1 base, and 25 bases lay in between. Germline CDR1 reads LGHDT; CDR2 reads YNNKEL (reference sequence). This CDR3 contains 19 residues. The CDR3 coding sequence is TGTGCCAGCAGCCCTCGTAGGTTTGGGACACTAAACGATAACTATGGCTACACCTTC. Translation gives CASSPRRFGTLNDNYGYTF.

The V and J genes are TRBV28 and TRBJ2-5; a weak D match, TRBD1 (5 bases). Germline V CDR1 and CDR2: MDHEN, SYDVKM. CDR3 size: 14 residues. The germline V and J ends were trimmed by 5 bases and 5 bases, with 15 bases remaining between them. The CDR3 reads CASSIQVNRETQYF. The DNA for the CDR3 is TGTGCCAGCAGTATACAGGTCAACAGGGAGACCCAGTACTTC.

This clone is a singleton in its sample. This chain connects TRBV4-3 to TRBJ2-2; D possibly corresponds to TRBD2 (6 bases). This CDR3 is built from 16 residues. With 0 bases removed from V and 5 bases from J, the gap between germline ends came to 13 bases. Germline V gene data show CDR1 as LGHNA and CDR2 as YSLEER. The CDR3 nucleotides are TGCGCCAGCAGCCAAGATCCCGGGGGTAATACCGGGGAGCTGTTTTTT. Translating gives CASSQDPGGNTGELFF.

Here the CDR3 DNA reads TGTGCCAGCAGCCCGGTTGCGGGGCCTCAAACGGGTGGGACACCCCTCCACTTT. Protein sequence: CASSPVAGPQTGGTPLHF. The chain is built from TRBV7-2 and TRBJ1-6; D perhaps matches TRBD1 (5 bases). Trimming removed 5 bases from V and 11 bases from J, with 28 bases in between. Germline V gene sequence: CDR1 SGHTA, CDR2 FQGNSA. The CDR3 loop spans 18 amino acids.

This chain connects TRBV6-5 to TRBJ1-1; D gene unclear. CDR1 and CDR2 from the germline V gene are MNHEY and SVGAGI. V lost 4 bases to trimming and J lost 4 bases, with 4 bases between them. CDR3 size: 11 residues. The CDR3 region is CASSFLTEAFF. CDR3 nucleotides: TGTGCCAGCAGTTTTCTCACTGAAGCTTTCTTT.

This chain connects TRBV18 to TRBJ1-6, with 9 bases aligning to TRBD1. V lost 3 bases to trimming and J lost 7 bases; unmatched junction nucleotides: 4. The CDR3 contains 15 residues. The germline V gene has CDR1 KGHSH and CDR2 LQKENI. CDR3 residues: CASSPVGQGNSPLHF. CDR3 bases: TGTGCCAGCTCACCTGTGGGACAGGGCAATTCACCCCTCCACTTT.